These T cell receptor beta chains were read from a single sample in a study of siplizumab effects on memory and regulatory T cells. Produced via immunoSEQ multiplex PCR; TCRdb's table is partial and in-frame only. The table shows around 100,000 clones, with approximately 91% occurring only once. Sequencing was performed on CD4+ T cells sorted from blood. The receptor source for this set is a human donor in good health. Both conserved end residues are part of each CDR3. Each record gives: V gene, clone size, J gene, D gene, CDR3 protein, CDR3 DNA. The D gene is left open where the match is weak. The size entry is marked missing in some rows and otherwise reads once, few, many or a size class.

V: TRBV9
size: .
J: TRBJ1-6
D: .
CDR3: CASRVDAEGPPLHF
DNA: TGTGCCAGCAGGGTAGACGCGGAAGGGCCACCCCTCCACTTT

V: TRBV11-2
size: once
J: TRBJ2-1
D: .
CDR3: CASRPPGNTYNEQFF
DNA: TGTGCCAGCAGGCCCCCTGGGAACACCTACAATGAGCAGTTCTTC

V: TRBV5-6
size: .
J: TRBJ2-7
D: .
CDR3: CASSLEAEKQYF
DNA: TGTGCCAGCAGCTTGGAGGCAGAAAAGCAGTACTTC

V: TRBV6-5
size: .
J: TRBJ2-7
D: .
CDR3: CASSYTGWYEQYF
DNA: TGTGCCAGCAGTTACACAGGGTGGTACGAGCAGTACTTC

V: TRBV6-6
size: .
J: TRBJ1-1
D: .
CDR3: CASSYLLPDTEAFF
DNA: TGTGCCAGCAGTTACTTATTACCGGACACTGAAGCTTTCTTT

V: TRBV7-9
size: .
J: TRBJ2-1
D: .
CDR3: CASKNSLSYNEQFF
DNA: TGTGCCAGCAAAAACTCCCTATCCTACAATGAGCAGTTCTTC

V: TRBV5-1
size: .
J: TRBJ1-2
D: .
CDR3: CASAVTGADYGYTF
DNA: TGCGCCAGCGCCGTTACCGGCGCAGACTATGGCTACACCTTC

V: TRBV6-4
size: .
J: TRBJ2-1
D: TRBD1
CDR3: CASNVDRGNNEQFF
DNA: TGTGCCAGCAACGTCGACAGGGGCAACAATGAGCAGTTCTTC

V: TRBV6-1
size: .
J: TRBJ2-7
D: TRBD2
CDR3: CASRRLAGGSYEQYF
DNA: TGTGCCAGCAGAAGACTAGCGGGGGGCTCCTACGAGCAGTACTTC

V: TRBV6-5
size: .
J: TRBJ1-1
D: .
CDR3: CASNIGQLTNTEAFF
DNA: TGTGCCAGCAACATCGGACAGCTAACAAACACTGAAGCTTTCTTT

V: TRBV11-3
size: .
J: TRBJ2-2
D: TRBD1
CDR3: CASSSGQAEFTGELFF
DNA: TGTGCCAGCAGCTCGGGACAGGCTGAGTTTACCGGGGAGCTGTTTTTT

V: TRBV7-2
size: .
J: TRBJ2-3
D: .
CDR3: CASSLAAATDTQYF
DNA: TGTGCCAGCAGCTTAGCGGCAGCCACAGATACGCAGTATTTT

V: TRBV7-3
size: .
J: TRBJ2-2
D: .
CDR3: CASSRPPGELFF
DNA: TGTGCCAGCAGCCGCCCGCCCGGGGAGCTGTTTTTT

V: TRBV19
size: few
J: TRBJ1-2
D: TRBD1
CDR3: CASSTPQGARGYTF
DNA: TGTGCCAGTAGTACCCCACAGGGGGCGCGGGGCTACACCTTC

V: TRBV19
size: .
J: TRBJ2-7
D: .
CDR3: CASSFGGPPSSYEQYF
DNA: TGTGCCAGTAGTTTTGGAGGGCCCCCCAGCTCCTACGAGCAGTACTTC

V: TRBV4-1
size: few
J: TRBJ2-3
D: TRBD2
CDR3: CASSRGLAGGSTTDTQYF
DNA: TGCGCCAGCAGCCGGGGACTAGCGGGGGGATCAACCACAGATACGCAGTATTTT

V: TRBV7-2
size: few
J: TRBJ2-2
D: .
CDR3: CASSFRGRGSGGTGELFF
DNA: TGTGCCAGCAGCTTTAGAGGGCGGGGTAGCGGCGGCACCGGGGAGCTGTTTTTT

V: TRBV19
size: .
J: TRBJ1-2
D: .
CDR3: CASSIAGNYGYTF
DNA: TGTGCCAGTAGTATTGCAGGGAACTATGGCTACACCTTC

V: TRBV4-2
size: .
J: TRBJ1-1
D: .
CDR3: CASSQDWQVGEAFF
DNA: TGTGCCAGCAGCCAAGATTGGCAGGTCGGTGAAGCTTTCTTT

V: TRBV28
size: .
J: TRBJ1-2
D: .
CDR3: CASGLGGNYGYTF
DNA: TGTGCCAGCGGATTGGGGGGGAACTATGGCTACACCTTC

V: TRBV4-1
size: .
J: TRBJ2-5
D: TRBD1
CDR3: CASSLNDRVGETQYF
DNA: TGCGCCAGCAGCCTCAACGACAGGGTCGGAGAGACCCAGTACTTC

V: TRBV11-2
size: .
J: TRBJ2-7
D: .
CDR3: CASSLFPSAGEQYF
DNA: TGTGCCAGCAGCTTATTCCCCAGCGCGGGAGAGCAGTACTTC

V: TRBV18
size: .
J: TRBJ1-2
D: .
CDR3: CASSPPTFPDGYTF
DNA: TGTGCCAGCTCACCACCTACTTTCCCGGATGGCTACACCTTC

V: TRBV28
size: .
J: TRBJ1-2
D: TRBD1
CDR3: CASSSSGTGKKGGYTF
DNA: TGTGCCAGCAGTTCCTCCGGGACAGGGAAAAAGGGTGGCTACACCTTC

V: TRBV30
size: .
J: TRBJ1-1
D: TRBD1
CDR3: CAWRSRDRGPNTEAFF
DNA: TGTGCCTGGAGGTCACGCGACAGGGGGCCTAACACTGAAGCTTTCTTT

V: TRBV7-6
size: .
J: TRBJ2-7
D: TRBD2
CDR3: CASSFSLAGVYEQYF
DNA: TGTGCCAGCAGCTTTAGCCTAGCGGGGGTGTACGAGCAGTACTTC

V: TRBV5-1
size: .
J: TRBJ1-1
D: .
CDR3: CASSPGVTSEAFF
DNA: TGCGCCAGCAGCCCGGGAGTAACTTCTGAAGCTTTCTTT

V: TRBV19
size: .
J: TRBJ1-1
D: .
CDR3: CASRPGHENTEAFF
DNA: TGTGCCAGTAGGCCGGGACACGAAAACACTGAAGCTTTCTTT

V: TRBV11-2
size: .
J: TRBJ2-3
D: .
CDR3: CASSLVEGGYSDTQYF
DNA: TGTGCCAGCAGCTTAGTTGAGGGGGGGTATTCAGATACGCAGTATTTT

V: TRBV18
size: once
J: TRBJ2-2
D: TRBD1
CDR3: CASSPRTGQTGELFF
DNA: TGTGCCAGCTCACCCCGGACAGGGCAGACCGGGGAGCTGTTTTTT

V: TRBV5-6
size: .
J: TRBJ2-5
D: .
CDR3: CASSLGQGVGETQYF
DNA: TGTGCCAGCAGCTTGGGCCAAGGGGTAGGGGAGACCCAGTACTTC

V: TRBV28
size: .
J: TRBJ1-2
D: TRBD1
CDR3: CASNRGRTAYGYTF
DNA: TGTGCCAGCAACAGGGGACGGACCGCCTATGGCTACACCTTC

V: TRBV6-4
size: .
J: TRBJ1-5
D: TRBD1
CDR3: CASSDNRGLKTQPQHF
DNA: TGTGCCAGCAGTGACAACAGGGGGCTTAAAACTCAGCCCCAGCATTTT

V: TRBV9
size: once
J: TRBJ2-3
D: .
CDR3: CASSVVSATDTQYF
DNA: TGTGCCAGCAGCGTAGTCTCTGCCACAGATACGCAGTATTTT

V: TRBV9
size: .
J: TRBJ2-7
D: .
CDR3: CASSGGLGQYF
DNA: TGTGCCAGCAGCGGAGGGCTTGGCCAGTACTTC

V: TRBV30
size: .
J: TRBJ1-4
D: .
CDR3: CAWSMTRGGEKLFF
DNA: TGTGCCTGGAGTATGACACGAGGGGGGGAAAAACTGTTTTTT

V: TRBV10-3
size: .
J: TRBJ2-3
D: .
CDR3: CAISESKGTDTQYF
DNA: TGTGCCATCAGTGAGTCGAAAGGGACAGATACGCAGTATTTT

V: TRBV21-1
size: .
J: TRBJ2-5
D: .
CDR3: CASSETIGRQETQYF
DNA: TGTGCCAGCAGTGAAACCATAGGTCGCCAAGAGACCCAGTACTTC

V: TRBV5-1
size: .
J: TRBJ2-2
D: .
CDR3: CASSADGVTGELFF
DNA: TGCGCCAGCAGCGCCGACGGGGTCACCGGGGAGCTGTTTTTT

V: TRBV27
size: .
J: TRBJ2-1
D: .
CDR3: CASSRNNEQFF
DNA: TGTGCCAGCAGTCGAAACAATGAGCAGTTCTTC

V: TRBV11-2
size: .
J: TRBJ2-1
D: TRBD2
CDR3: CASSFPGGTYNEQFF
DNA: TGTGCCAGCAGCTTCCCCGGGGGGACCTACAATGAGCAGTTCTTC

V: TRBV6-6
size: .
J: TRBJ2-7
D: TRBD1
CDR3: CASSYMTGLYEQYF
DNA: TGTGCCAGCAGTTATATGACAGGGCTTTACGAGCAGTACTTC

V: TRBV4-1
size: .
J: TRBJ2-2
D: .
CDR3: CASSPENGYGSTGELFF
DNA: TGCGCCAGCAGCCCTGAGAACGGGTATGGAAGCACCGGGGAGCTGTTTTTT

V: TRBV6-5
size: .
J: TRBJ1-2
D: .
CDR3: CASSYGAAGSDYGYTF
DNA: TGTGCCAGCAGTTACGGGGCAGCAGGGTCGGACTATGGCTACACCTTC

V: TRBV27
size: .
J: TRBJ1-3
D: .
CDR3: CASSLLGGSGNTIYF
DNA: TGTGCCAGCAGTTTATTGGGGGGAAGTGGAAACACCATATATTTT

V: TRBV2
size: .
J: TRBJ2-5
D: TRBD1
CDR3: CASSRDRGAETQYF
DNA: TGTGCCAGCAGCCGGGACAGGGGGGCGGAGACCCAGTACTTC

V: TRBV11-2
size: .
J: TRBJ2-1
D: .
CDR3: CASSSPATSFLYNEQFF
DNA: TGTGCCAGCAGCTCCCCCGCCACTAGTTTCCTCTACAATGAGCAGTTCTTC

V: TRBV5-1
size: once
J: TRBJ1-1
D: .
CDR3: CASSLEWAGGPLRAGGRTEAFF
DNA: TGCGCCAGCAGCTTGGAGTGGGCGGGGGGTCCTTTGAGGGCCGGAGGACGCACTGAAGCTTTCTTT

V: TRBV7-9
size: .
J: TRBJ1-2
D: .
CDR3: CASSLGPGGLGYTF
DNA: TGTGCCAGCAGCTTGGGCCCGGGGGGTTTGGGCTACACCTTC

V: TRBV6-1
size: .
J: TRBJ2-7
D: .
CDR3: CASSDRISYEQYF
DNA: TGTGCCAGCAGTGACAGAATCTCCTACGAGCAGTACTTC

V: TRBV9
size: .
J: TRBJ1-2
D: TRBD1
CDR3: CASSPGTVDGYTF
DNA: TGTGCCAGCAGCCCCGGGACAGTAGATGGCTACACCTTC

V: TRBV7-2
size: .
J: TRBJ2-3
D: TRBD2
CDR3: CASSVTSGGAITDTQYF
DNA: TGTGCCAGCAGCGTGACTAGCGGGGGGGCGATTACAGATACGCAGTATTTT

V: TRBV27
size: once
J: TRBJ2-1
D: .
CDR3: CASFNRVGNEQFF
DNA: TGTGCCAGCTTCAACAGGGTCGGTAATGAGCAGTTCTTC

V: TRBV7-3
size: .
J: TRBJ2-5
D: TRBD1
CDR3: CASSLTATGLETQYF
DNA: TGTGCCAGCAGCTTAACCGCGACAGGGTTGGAGACCCAGTACTTC

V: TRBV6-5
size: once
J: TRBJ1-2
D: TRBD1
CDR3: CASSAAAGGLYGYTF
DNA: TGTGCCAGCAGCGCCGCCGCAGGGGGGCTGTATGGCTACACCTTC

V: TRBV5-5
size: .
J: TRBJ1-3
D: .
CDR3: CASSQGNTIYF
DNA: TGTGCCAGCAGCCAAGGAAACACCATATATTTT